This T cell receptor (beta chain) derives from a study of blood T cell repertoires in COVID-19. The overall study: The study drew acute and convalescent COVID-19 samples from the United States, Italy and Spain. PBMCs, B-cell-depleted T cells, or T cells were the source of the cDNA or gDNA that made up the material.

Authors' methods: Reference gene primer amplification in the assay estimated nucleated cell counts. The method was immunoSEQ multiplex PCR; TCRdb's version includes in-frame clones alone and lacks a portion of them. V, J and clone size were drawn from that table, and D and trimming were deduced from the DNA. The sample contains tens of thousands of clones, roughly 84% of which appear only once. The CDR3 consists of 16 residues. J gave up 6 bases and V 3 bases, and 12 bases lay outside the gene matches. The V gene's germline CDR1 is SGHNT and CDR2 YENEEA. Sequenced input: peripheral blood. The sequence was obtained from a man aged 50 to 59 with COVID-19, enrolled during active disease. The chain carries TRBV11-3 and TRBJ2-3; 7 positions agree with TRBD2. CDR3: CASSFARPFGGDTQYF. CDR3 sequence (DNA): TGTGCCAGCAGCTTCGCTAGGCCATTCGGGGGGGATACGCAGTATTTT.